This TCR beta chain originates from a study of cytomegalovirus exposure and HLA in healthy donors. Background on the study: About 180 million T cells yielded around 100 million unique TCR beta sequences, as an earlier analysis found. The study's findings and limits: It was only CMV serostatus that was available as immune exposure information. As a later analysis showed, several of the most significant clusters appeared to be linked to common viral pathogens. HLA alleles showed associations with 16,951 TCR beta sequences in a later analysis, at a 0.05 false discovery rate.

Notes on this clone: Its specificity is unknown.

60 Vbeta and 13 Jbeta primers were used in PCR. TCRdb's copy holds only in-frame clones and misses some; the assay was immunoSEQ multiplex PCR. The repertoire consists of roughly 200,000 clones, with 65% to 85% occurring once and the leading ten covering less than 3.5%. Per germline, CDR1 SGDLS and CDR2 YYNGEE. The trim removed 3 bases at V and 0 bases at J, leaving 15 bases unmatched. This CDR3 is 21 amino acids long. The sequenced sample consisted of PBMCs. This chain links TRBV9 with TRBJ2-1; 13 bases are shared with TRBD2. The TCR comes from a woman aged 25 to 39 in good health and CMV-seronegative. CDR3 nucleotide sequence: TGTGCCAGCAGCGGACGGTTGACTAGCGGGGGGACCTCAAGCTCCTACAATGAGCAGTTCTTC. The encoded protein is CASSGRLTSGGTSSSYNEQFF.